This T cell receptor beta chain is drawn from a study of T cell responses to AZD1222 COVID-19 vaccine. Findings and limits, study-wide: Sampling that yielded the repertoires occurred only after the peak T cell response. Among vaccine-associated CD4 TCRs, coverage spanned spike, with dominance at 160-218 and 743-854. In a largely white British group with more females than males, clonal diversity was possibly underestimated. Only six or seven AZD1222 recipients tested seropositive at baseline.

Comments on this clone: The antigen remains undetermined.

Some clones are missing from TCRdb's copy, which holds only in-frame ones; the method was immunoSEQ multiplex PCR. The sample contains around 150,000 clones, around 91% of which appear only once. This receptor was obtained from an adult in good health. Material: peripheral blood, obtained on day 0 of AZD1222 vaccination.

CDR3 loop: CASSHRDNSYEQYF. In nucleotides, the CDR3 is TGTGCCAGCAGTCACCGGGACAACTCCTACGAGCAGTACTTC. The gene calls are TRBV6-6 and TRBJ2-7; possibly TRBD1 for D (6 bases). V was cut by 5 bases and J by 0 bases, with 11 bases left in between. Looked up from germline, CDR1 is MNHNY and CDR2 is SVGAGI (reference sequence). The CDR3 consists of 14 residues.